This T cell receptor beta chain was identified during a study of T cells after yellow fever vaccination. This clonotype was found a few times. Its target is unknown. Overall study findings and caveats: A weaker secondary response peaked on day 5, the primary on day 15. Among primary-vaccination clones, most reappeared after the booster, at about 95% for CD4 and 88% for CD8. Abundant clonotypes from the bulk population could get into FACS-sorted repertoires as contaminants.

The TCR cDNA carried a universal primer site and UMIs from 5'RACE template switching. TCRdb fed the 5' RACE reads into MiXCR, producing one record per CDR3 protein. The profile shows approximately 580,000 distinct CDR3 sequences, about a sixth of them singletons. The TCR originated in a man aged 18 to 30 who received the YFV17D yellow fever vaccine. Source: PBMCs, taken about 5 days after the first yellow fever vaccination.

DNA for the CDR3: TGTGCCAGCAGCCCTAACGGGACTACCCAAGAGACCCAGTACTTC. This translates into CASSPNGTTQETQYF. The rearrangement joins TRBV7-9 to TRBJ2-5; the match to TRBD2 covers 7 bases. The CDR3 is 15 amino acids. J gave up 1 base and V 5 bases, and 7 bases lay outside the gene matches. CDR1 and CDR2 (germline): SEHNR, FQNEAQ (reference sequence).